The TCR beta chain under discussion was sequenced for a study of shared clonotypes between healthy human individuals. The germline V gene encodes CDR1 SGHAT and CDR2 FQNNGV. The V gene lost 1 base and the J gene lost 3 bases, with 12 bases spanning the gap. This CDR3 comprises 15 residues. Researchers ran the assay at a deep level. Original processing methods: ImmunoSEQ supplied junction-only sequences lacking quality scores, so filtering was different. Method: immunoSEQ multiplex PCR; TCRdb's copy keeps in-frame clones and lacks some. V and J calls and clone size are given by that table; D and trimming were obtained from the DNA. The sample has 2 million to 2.5 million clones; 95% are singletons.

The chain has TRBV11-2 and TRBJ2-5, with D possibly matching TRBD1 (5 bases). Source material: naive CD4+ T cells sorted from blood. Subset: CD45RA+ positively selected. The receptor was isolated from a man aged 18 to 29 in good health. CDR3 nucleotides: TGTGCCAGCAGCTTAGGCCCCGCAGGGAAAGAGACCCAGTACTTC. Protein sequence: CASSLGPAGKETQYF.